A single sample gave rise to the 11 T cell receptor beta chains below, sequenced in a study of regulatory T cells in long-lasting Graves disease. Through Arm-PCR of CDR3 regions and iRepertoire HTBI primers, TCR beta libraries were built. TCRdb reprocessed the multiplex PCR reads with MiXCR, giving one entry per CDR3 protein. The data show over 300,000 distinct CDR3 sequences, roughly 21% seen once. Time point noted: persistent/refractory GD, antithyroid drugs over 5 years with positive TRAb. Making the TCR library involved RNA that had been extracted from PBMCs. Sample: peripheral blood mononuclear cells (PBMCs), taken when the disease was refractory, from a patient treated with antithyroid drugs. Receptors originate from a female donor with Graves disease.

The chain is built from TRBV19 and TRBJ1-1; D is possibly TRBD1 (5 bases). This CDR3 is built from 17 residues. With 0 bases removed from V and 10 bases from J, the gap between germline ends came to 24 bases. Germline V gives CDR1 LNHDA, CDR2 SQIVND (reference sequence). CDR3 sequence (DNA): TGTGCCAGTAGTATAGACCGGGGGGGGGTAGGAAGAATTGGAGCTTTCTTT. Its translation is CASSIDRGGVGRIGAFF.

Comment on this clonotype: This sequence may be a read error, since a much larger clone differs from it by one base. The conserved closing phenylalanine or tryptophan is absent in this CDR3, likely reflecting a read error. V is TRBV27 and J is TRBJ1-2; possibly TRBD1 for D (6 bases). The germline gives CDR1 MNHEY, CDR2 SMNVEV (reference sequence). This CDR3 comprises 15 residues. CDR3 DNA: TGTGCCACCAGTGGATCCCGGGGGGGCGACTATGGCTACACCCTC. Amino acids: CATSGSRGGDYGYTL.

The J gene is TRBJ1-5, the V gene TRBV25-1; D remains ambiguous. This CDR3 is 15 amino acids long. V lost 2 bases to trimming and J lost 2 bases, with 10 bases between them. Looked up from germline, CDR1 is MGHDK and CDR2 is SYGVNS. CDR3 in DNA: TGTGCCAGCAGTGAAGCTCGATCGGGCAATCAGCCCCAGCATTTT. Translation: CASSEARSGNQPQHF.

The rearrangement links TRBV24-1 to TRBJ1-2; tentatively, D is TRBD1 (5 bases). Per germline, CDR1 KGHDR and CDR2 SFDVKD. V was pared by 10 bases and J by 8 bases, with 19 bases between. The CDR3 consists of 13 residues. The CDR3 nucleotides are TGTGCCACGAGTCCGGGACTAGGGAGAGGCTACACCTTC. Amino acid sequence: CATSPGLGRGYTF.

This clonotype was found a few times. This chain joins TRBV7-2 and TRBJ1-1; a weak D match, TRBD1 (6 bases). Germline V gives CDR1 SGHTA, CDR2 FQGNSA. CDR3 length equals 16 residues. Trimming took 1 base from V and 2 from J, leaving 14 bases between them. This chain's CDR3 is CASSLVPGAINTEAFF. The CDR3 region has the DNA TGTGCCAGCAGCTTAGTTCCAGGGGCTATTAACACTGAAGCTTTCTTT.

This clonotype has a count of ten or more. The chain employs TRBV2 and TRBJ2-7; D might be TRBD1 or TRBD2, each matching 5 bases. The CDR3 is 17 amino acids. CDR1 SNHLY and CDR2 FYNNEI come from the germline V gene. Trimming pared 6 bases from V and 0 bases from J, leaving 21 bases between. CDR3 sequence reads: CASRRGRRPPSSYEQYF. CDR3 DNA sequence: TGTGCCAGCAGAAGGGGACGGAGGCCCCCCAGCTCCTACGAGCAGTACTTC.

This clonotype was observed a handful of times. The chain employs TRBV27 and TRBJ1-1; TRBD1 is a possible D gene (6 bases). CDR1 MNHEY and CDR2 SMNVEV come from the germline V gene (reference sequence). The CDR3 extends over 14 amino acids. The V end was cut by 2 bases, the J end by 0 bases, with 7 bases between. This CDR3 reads CASSLNRVNTEAFF. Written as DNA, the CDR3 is TGTGCCAGCAGTTTAAACAGGGTGAACACTGAAGCTTTCTTT.

CDR3 residues: CASSGTVGTEAFF. The CDR3 DNA sequence: TGCGCCAGCAGTGGGACAGTAGGCACTGAAGCTTTCTTT. The genes are TRBV10-1 and TRBJ1-1; D possibly corresponds to TRBD1 (6 bases). CDR3 length equals 13 residues. Trimming took 4 bases from V and 4 from J, leaving 10 bases between them. Per the germline V gene, CDR1 is WNHNN and CDR2 is SYGVQD (reference sequence).

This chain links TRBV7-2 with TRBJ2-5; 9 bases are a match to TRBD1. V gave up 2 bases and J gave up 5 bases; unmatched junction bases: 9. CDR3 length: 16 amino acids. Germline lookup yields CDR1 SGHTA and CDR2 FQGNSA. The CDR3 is CASSLSGTGQGETQYF. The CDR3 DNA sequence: TGTGCCAGCAGCTTATCCGGGACAGGGCAGGGGGAGACCCAGTACTTC.

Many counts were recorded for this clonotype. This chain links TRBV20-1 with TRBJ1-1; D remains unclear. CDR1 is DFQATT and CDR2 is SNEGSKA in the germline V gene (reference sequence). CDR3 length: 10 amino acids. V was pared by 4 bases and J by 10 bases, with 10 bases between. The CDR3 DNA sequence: TGCAGTGCTACGGGCATAGTAGCTTTCTTT. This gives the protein CSATGIVAFF.

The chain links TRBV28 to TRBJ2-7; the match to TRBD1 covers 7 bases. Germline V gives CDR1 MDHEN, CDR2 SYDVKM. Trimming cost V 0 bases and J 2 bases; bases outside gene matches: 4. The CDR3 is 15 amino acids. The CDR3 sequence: CASSLWGQTAYEQYF. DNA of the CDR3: TGTGCCAGCAGTTTATGGGGACAGACGGCCTACGAGCAGTACTTC.